This T cell receptor beta chain was sequenced for a study of T-cell memory formation after mild COVID-19. Only a few counts were recorded for this clonotype. Germline values: CDR1 SGHVS, CDR2 FNYEAQ. The CDR3 consists of 16 residues. The V gene end was trimmed by 4 bases and the J gene end by 0 bases; junction bases not matched to a gene: 2. Via MiXCR, TCRdb re-called the 5' RACE reads, giving one row per CDR3 protein. Of about 250,000 distinct CDR3 sequences listed, over 15% are singletons. Source material: PBMCs or a T cell subset sorted from them (not recorded which). The clonotype originates from an adult woman who had mild COVID-19 (a few samples of this study predate the infection). Cell type and time point are not known. The gene calls are TRBV7-6 and TRBJ2-2, with 10 bases fitting TRBD2. CDR3 sequence (DNA): TGTGCCAGCAGCTCCAGCGGGGGGGCGAACACCGGGGAGCTGTTTTTT. It specifies CASSSSGGANTGELFF.